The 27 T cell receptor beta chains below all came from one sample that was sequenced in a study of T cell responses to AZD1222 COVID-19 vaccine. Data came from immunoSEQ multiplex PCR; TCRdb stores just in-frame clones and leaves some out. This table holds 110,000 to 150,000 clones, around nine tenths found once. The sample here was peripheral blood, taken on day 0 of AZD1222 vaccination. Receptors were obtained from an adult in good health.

The CDR3 nucleotides are TGTGCCAGCAGCGCAGCCTACGAGCAGTACTTC. It encodes CASSAAYEQYF. The genes are TRBV5-5 and TRBJ2-7, with D unresolved. Germline V lookup: CDR1 SGHKS, CDR2 YYEKEE (reference sequence). The V gene lost 4 bases and the J gene lost 2 bases, with 4 bases spanning the gap. The CDR3 sequence is 11 residues long.

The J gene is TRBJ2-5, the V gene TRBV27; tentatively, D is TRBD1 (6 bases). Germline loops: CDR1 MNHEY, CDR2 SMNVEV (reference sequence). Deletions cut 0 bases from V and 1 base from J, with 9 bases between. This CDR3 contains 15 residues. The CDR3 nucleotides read TGTGCCAGCAGTTTATCCAGGGGCATCCAAGAGACCCAGTACTTC. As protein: CASSLSRGIQETQYF.

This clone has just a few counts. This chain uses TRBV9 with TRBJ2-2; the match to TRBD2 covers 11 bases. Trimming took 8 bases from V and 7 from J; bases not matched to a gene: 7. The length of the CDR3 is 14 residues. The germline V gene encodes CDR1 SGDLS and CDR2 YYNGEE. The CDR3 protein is CASTGTSGFGELFF. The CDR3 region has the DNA TGTGCCAGTACCGGGACTAGCGGATTCGGGGAGCTGTTTTTT.

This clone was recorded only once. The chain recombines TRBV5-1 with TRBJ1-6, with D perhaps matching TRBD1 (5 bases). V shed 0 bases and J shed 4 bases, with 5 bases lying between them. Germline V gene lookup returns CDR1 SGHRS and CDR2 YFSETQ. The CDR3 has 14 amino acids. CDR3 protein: CASSLGQYNSPLHF. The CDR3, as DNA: TGCGCCAGCAGCTTGGGACAGTATAATTCACCCCTCCACTTT.

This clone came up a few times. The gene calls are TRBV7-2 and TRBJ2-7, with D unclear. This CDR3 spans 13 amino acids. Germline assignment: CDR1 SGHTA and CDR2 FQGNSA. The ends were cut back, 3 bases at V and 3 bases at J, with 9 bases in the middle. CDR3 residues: CASSLGGNYEQYF. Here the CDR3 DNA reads TGTGCCAGCAGCTTGGGCGGAAACTACGAGCAGTACTTC.

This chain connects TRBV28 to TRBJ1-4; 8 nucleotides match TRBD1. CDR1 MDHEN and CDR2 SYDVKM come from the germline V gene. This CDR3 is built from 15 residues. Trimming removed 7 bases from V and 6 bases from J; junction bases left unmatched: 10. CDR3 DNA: TGTGCCAGCAATCCTCTGAGGGGACAGGATGAAAAACTGTTTTTT. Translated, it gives CASNPLRGQDEKLFF.

CDR3 residues: CATSRVGLGYEQYF. The CDR3 nucleotides are TGTGCCACCAGCAGAGTGGGATTAGGGTACGAGCAGTACTTC. The V and J genes are TRBV15 and TRBJ2-7; D remains ambiguous. Germline loops: CDR1 LNHNV, CDR2 YYDKDF (reference sequence). The CDR3 has 14 amino acids. V lost 1 base and J lost 4, with 11 bases in between.

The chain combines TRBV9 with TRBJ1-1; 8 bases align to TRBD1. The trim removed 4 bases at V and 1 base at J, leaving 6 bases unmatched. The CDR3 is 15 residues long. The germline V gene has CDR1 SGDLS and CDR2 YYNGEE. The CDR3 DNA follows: TGTGCCAGCAGCATCTCCAGGGGGCCGAACACTGAAGCTTTCTTT. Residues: CASSISRGPNTEAFF.

The CDR3 region is CASSEWVADNQPQHF. The CDR3 DNA reads as TGTGCCAGCAGTGAGTGGGTGGCAGACAATCAGCCCCAGCATTTT. This sequence joins TRBV2 and TRBJ1-5; D ambiguous. V was pared by 3 bases and J by 3 bases, with 12 bases between. The germline CDR1 and CDR2 sequences are SNHLY and FYNNEI. The CDR3 totals 15 residues.

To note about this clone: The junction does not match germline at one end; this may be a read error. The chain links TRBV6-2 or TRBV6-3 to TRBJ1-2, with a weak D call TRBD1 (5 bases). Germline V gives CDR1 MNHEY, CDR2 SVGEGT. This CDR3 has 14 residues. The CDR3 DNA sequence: TGTGCCAGCAGTTCCCAGGACCCAGAATGGGGCTACATCTTC. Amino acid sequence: CASSSQDPEWGYIF.

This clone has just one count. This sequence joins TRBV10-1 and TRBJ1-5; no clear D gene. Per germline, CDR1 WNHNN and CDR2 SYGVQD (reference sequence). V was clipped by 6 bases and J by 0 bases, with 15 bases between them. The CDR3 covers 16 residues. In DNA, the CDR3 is TGCGCCAGCAGCGAAATACAGACCTATAGCAATCAGCCCCAGCATTTT. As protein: CASSEIQTYSNQPQHF.

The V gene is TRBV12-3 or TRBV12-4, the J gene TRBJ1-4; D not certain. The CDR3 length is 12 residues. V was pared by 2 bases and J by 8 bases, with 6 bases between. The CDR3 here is CASSLIREKLFF. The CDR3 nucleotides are TGTGCCAGCAGTTTAATAAGAGAAAAACTGTTTTTT.

For the CDR3, the DNA is TGTGCCAGCAGCGTCCGTGCAAACACAGATACGCAGTATTTT. Translating gives CASSVRANTDTQYF. The chain joins TRBV7-8 to TRBJ2-3; no reliable D call. V lost 5 bases to trimming and J lost 2 bases, with 11 bases between them. This CDR3 has 14 residues. From germline, CDR1 is SGHVS and CDR2 FQNEAQ. The variable domain in full, completed from reference TRBV7-8 and TRBJ2-3, reads GAGVSQSPRYKVAKRGQDVALRCDPISGHVSLFWYQQALGQGPEFLTYFQNEAQLDKSGLPSDRFFAERPEGSVSTLKIQRTQQEDSAVYLCASSVRANTDTQYFGPGTRLTVL.

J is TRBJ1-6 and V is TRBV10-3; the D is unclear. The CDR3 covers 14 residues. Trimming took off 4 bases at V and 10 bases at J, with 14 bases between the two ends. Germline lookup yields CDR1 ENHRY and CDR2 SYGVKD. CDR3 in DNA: TGTGCCATCAGTGTGGATGGAGGTACATCACCCCTCCACTTT. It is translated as CAISVDGGTSPLHF.

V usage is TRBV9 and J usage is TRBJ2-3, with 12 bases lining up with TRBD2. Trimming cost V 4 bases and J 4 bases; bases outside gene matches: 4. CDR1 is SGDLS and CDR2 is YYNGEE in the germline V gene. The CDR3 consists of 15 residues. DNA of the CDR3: TGTGCCAGCAGCAGTCTAGCGGGGGGGGCAGATACGCAGTATTTT. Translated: CASSSLAGGADTQYF.

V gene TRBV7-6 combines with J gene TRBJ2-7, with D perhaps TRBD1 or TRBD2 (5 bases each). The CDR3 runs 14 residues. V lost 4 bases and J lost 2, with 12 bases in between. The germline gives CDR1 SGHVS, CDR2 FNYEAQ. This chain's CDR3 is CASSYGTDAYEQYF. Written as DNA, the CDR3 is TGTGCCAGCAGCTACGGGACCGATGCCTACGAGCAGTACTTC.

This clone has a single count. CDR3: CSAPTSSEQFF. DNA of the CDR3: TGCAGTGCGCCCACTAGCTCGGAGCAGTTCTTC. This chain connects TRBV20-1 to TRBJ2-1; D is possibly TRBD2 (6 bases). The CDR3 is made up of 11 amino acids. V was shortened by 6 bases and J by 10 bases, with 13 bases between the two germline ends. Germline V gene lookup returns CDR1 DFQATT and CDR2 SNEGSKA (reference sequence).

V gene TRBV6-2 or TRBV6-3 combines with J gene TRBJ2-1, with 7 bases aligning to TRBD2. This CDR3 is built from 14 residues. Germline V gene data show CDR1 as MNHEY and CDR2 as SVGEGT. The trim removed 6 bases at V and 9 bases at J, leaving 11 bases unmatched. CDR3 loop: CASSLRTSSGEQFF. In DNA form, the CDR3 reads TGTGCCAGCAGCCTTCGGACTAGTTCGGGTGAGCAGTTCTTC.

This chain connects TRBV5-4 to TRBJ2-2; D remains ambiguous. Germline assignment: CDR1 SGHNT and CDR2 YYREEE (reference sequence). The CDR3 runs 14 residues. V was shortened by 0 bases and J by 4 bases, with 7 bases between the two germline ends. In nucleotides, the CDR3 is TGTGCCAGCAGCTTGGGAAGTGGCACCGGGGAGCTGTTTTTT. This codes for CASSLGSGTGELFF.

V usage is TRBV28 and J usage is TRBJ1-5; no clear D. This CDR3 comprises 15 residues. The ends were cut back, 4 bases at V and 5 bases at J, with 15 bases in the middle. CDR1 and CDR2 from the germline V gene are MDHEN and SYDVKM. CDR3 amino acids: CASSSPTPGDQPQHF. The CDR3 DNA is TGTGCCAGCAGTTCCCCGACCCCGGGAGATCAGCCCCAGCATTTT.

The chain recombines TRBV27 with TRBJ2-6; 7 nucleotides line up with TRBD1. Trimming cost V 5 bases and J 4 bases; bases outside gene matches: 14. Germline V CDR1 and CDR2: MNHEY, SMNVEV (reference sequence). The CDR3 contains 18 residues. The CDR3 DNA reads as TGTGCCAGCAGTCCCGTTCCAGACAGGGTCTCCGGGGCCAACGTCCTGACTTTC. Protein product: CASSPVPDRVSGANVLTF.

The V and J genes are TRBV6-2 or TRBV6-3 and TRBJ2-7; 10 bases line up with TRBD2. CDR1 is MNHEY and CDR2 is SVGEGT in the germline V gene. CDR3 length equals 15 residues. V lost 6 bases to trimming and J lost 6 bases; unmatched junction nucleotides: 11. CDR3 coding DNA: TGTGCCAGCAGCTCCCTTCTAGCGGGAGTATCCGAGCAGTACTTC. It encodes CASSSLLAGVSEQYF.

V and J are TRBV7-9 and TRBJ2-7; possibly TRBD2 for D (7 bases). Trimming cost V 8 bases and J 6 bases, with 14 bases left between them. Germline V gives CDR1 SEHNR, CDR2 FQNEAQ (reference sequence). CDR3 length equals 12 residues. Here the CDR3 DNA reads TGTGCCAGCGTCCCGGGGGGCGGCGAGCAGTACTTC. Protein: CASVPGGGEQYF.

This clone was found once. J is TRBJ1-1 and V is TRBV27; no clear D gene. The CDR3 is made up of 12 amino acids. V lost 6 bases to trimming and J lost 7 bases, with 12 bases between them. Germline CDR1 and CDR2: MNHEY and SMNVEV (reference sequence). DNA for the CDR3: TGTGCCAGCAGGATACCATCGGGTGAAGCTTTCTTT. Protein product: CASRIPSGEAFF.

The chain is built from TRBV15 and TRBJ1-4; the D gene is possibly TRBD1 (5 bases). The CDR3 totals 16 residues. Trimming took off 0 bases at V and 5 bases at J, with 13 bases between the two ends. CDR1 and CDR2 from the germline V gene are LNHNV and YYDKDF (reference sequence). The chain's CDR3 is CATSREAGTLNEKLFF. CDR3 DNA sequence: TGTGCCACCAGCAGAGAAGCCGGGACCCTCAATGAAAAACTGTTTTTT.

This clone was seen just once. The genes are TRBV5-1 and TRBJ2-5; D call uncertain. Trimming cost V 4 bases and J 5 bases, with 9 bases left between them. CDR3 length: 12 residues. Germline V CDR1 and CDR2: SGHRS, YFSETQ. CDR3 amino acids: CASSPFEETQYF. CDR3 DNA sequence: TGCGCCAGCAGCCCATTTGAGGAGACCCAGTACTTC.

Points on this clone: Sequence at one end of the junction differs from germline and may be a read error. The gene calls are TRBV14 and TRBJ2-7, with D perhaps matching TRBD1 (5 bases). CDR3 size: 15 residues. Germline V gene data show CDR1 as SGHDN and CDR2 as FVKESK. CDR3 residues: CASSQGSLTPGRQNF. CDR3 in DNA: TGTGCCAGCAGCCAAGGGTCTCTCACCCCGGGTAGACAGAACTTC.